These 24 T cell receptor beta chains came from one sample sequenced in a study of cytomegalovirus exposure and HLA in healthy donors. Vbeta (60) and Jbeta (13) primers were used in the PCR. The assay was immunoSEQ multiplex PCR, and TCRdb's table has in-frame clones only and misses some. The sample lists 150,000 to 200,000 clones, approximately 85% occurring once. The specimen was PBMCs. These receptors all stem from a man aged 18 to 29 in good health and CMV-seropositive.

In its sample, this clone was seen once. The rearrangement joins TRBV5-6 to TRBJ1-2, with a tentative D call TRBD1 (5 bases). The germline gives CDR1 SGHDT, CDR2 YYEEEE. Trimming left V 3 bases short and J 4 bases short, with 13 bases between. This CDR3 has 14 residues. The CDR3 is CASSSTTEIYGYTF. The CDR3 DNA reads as TGTGCCAGCAGCTCTACGACAGAGATCTATGGCTACACCTTC.

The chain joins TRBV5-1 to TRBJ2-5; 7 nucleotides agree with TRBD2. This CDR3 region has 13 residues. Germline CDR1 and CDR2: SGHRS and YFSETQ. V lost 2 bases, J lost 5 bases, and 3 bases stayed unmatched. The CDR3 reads CASSFREGETQYF. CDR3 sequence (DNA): TGCGCCAGCAGCTTTAGGGAGGGGGAGACCCAGTACTTC.

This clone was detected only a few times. The CDR3 sequence: CASSLDSSGANVLTF. The CDR3 DNA reads TGTGCCAGCAGCTTAGACAGCTCTGGGGCCAACGTCCTGACTTTC. The chain couples TRBV11-3 to TRBJ2-6; D unresolved. CDR1 is SGHNT, CDR2 YENEEA, per germline. The CDR3 runs to 15 residues. The ends were cut back, 0 bases at V and 0 bases at J, with 3 bases in the middle.

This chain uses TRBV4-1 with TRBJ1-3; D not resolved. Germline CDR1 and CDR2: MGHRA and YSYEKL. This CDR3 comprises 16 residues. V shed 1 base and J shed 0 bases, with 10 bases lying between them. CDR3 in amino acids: CASSQVRPSSGNTIYF. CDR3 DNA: TGCGCCAGCAGCCAAGTCAGGCCAAGCTCTGGAAACACCATATATTTT.

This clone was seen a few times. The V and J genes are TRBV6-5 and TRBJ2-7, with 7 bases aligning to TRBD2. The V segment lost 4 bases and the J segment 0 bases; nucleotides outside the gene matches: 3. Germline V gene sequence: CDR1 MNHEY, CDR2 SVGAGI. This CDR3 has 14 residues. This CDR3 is CASSSGGGSYEQYF. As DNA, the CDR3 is TGTGCCAGCAGTTCCGGCGGGGGCTCCTACGAGCAGTACTTC.

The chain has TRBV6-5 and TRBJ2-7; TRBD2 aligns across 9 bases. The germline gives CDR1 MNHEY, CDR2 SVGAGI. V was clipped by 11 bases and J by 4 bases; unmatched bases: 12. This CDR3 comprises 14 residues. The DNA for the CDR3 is TGTGCCCCCCGGGGGCGGGGGGGGGCTTACGAGCAGTACTTC. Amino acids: CAPRGRGGAYEQYF.

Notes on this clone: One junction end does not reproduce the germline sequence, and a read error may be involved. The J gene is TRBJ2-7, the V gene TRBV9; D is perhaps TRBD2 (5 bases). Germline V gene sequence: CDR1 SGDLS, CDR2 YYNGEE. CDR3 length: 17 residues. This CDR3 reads CTSSVGPRGSGYYEQYF. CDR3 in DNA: TGTACCAGCAGCGTAGGCCCTCGGGGATCAGGATACTACGAGCAGTACTTC.

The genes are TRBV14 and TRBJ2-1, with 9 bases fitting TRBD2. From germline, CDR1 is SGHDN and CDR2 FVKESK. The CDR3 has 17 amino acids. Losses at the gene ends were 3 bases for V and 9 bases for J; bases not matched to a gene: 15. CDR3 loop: CASSHSIAGANTLEQFF. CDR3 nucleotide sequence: TGTGCCAGCAGCCACTCGATAGCGGGGGCCAATACCCTTGAGCAGTTCTTC.

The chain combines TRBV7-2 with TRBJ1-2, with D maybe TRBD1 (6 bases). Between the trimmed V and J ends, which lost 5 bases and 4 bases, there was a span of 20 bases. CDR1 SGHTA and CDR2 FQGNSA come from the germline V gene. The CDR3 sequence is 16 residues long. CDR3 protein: CASSPHSGTSTYGYTF. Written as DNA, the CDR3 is TGTGCCAGCAGCCCCCACTCCGGGACAAGTACCTATGGCTACACCTTC. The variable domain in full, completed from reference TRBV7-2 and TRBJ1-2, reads GAGVSQSPSNKVTEKGKDVELRCDPISGHTALYWYRQSLGQGLEFLIYFQGNSAPDKSGLPSDRFSAERTGGSVSTLTIQRTQQEDSAVYLCASSPHSGTSTYGYTFGSGTRLTVV.

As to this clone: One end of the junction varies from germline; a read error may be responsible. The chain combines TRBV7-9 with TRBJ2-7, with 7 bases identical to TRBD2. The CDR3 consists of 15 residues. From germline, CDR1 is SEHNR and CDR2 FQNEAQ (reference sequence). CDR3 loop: CSSLSLGGSSYEQYF. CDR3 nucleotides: TGTTCCAGTCTTTCCCTGGGGGGGAGCTCCTACGAGCAGTACTTC. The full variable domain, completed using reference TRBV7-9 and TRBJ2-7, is DTGVSQNPRHKITKRGQNVTFRCDPISEHNRLYWYRQTLGQGPEFLTYFQNEAQLEKSRLLSDRFSAERPKGSFSTLEIQRTEQGDSAMYLCSSLSLGGSSYEQYFGPGTRLTVT.

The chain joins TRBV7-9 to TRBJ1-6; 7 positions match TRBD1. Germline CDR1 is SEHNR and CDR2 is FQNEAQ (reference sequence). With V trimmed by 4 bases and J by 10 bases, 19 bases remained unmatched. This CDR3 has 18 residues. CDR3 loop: CASSSGQDPILLGSPLHF. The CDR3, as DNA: TGTGCCAGCAGCTCCGGACAGGATCCGATTCTTTTGGGGTCACCCCTCCACTTT.

The CDR3 spells CASSRVGTGANYGYTF. The CDR3 DNA reads as TGTGCCAGCAGCAGAGTAGGGACAGGGGCTAACTATGGCTACACCTTC. The rearrangement uses TRBV11-2 and TRBJ1-2; 10 bases agree with TRBD1. CDR3 length equals 16 residues. Germline V lookup: CDR1 SGHAT, CDR2 FQNNGV. The ends lost 5 bases at V and 0 bases at J; junction bases unmatched: 6.

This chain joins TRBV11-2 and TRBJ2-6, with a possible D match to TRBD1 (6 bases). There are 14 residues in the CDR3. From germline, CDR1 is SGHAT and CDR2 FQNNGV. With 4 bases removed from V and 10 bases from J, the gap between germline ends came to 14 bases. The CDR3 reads CASSSTGQRNVLTF. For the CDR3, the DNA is TGTGCCAGCAGCTCTACAGGGCAGAGAAACGTCCTGACTTTC.

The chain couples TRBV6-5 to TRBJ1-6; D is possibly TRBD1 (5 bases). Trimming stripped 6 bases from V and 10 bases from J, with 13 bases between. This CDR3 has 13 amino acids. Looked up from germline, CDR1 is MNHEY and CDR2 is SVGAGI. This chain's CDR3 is CASSPGGLSPLHF. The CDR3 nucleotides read TGTGCCAGCAGCCCCGGGGGTCTATCACCCCTCCACTTT.

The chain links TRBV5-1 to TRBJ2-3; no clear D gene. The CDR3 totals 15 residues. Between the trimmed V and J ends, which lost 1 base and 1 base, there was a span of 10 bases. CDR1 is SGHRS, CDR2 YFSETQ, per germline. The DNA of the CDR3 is TGCGCCAGCAGCTTGTCAGCCGGAGGCACAGATACGCAGTATTTT. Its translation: CASSLSAGGTDTQYF.

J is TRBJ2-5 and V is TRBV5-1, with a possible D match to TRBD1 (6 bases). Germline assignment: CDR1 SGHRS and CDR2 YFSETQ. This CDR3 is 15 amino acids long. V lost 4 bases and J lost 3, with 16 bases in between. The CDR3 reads CASSRPGTTKETQYF. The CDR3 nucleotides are TGCGCCAGCAGCCGCCCCGGGACAACAAAAGAGACCCAGTACTTC.

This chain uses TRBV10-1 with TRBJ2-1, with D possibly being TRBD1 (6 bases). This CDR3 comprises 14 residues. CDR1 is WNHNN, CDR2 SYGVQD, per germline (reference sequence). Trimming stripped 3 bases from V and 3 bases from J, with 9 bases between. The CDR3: CASSDPTGYNEQFF. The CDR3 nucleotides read TGCGCCAGCAGTGATCCGACAGGCTACAATGAGCAGTTCTTC.

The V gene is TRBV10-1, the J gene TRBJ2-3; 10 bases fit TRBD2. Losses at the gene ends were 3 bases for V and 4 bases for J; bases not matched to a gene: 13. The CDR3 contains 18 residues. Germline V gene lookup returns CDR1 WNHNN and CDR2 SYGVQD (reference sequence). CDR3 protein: CASSDYGLAVEGADTQYF. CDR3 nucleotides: TGCGCCAGCAGTGATTACGGACTAGCGGTCGAGGGCGCAGATACGCAGTATTTT.

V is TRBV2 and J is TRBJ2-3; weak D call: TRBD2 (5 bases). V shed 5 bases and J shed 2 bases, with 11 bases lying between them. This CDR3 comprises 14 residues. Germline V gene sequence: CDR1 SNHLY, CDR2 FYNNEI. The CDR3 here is CASSPRALTDTQYF. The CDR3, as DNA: TGTGCCAGCAGTCCGAGGGCCCTCACAGATACGCAGTATTTT.

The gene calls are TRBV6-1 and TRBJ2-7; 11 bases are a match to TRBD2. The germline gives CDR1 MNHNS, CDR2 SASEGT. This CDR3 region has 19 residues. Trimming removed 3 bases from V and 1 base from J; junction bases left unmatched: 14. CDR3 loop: CASSDLNFRLAGPSYEQYF. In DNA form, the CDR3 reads TGTGCCAGCAGTGATCTGAATTTTCGACTAGCGGGGCCGTCCTACGAGCAGTACTTC.

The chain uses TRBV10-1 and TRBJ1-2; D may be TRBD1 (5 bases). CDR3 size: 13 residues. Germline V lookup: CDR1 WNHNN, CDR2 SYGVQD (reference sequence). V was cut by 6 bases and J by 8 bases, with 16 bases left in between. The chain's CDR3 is CASRAGRSRGYTF. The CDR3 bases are TGCGCCAGCAGGGCAGGGAGGTCGAGGGGCTACACCTTC.

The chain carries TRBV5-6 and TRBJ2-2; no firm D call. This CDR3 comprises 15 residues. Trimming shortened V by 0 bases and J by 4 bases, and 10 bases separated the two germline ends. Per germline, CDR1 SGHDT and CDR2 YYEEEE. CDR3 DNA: TGTGCCAGCAGCTTGGGTCCGCCGGGCACCGGGGAGCTGTTTTTT. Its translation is CASSLGPPGTGELFF.

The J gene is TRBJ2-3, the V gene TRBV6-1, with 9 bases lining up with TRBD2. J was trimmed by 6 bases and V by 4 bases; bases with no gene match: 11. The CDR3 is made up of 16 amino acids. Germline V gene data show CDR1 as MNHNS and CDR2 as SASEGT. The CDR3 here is CASSGGAGGRWDTQYF. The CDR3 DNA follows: TGTGCCAGCAGTGGGGGGGCGGGGGGGCGATGGGATACGCAGTATTTT.

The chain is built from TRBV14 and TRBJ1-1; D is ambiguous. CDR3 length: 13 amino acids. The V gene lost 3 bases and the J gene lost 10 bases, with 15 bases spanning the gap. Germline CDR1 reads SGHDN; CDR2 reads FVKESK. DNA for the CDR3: TGTGCCAGCAGCCACCGGGGTTTAATTGCAGCTTTCTTT. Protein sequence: CASSHRGLIAAFF.